This T cell receptor beta chain was found in a study of quantifying T cell responses using KT2 cells. Turning to the study itself: cDNA was made from DNase-treated RNA using alpha and beta constant primers. Estimated efficiency of the T4 ligation step was above 8% under optimum conditions. The second PCR ran as a qPCR until a predetermined fluorescence threshold was reached. General study results and limits: Very high KT2 spike-in numbers caused saturation in KT2 sequence detection.

About this clonotype: The antigen is not known.

The CDR3 sequence is 17 residues long. Per germline, CDR1 SGHTA and CDR2 FQGNSA. Trimming removed 0 bases from V and 3 bases from J; junction bases left unmatched: 7. A single-stranded UMI oligo with SP2 sequence was ligated to cDNA 3' ends. First-round PCR used three to four cycles and beta primers RC1.1 and RC1.2 covering TRBC1 and TRBC2. Via MiXCR, TCRdb re-called the UMI-ligation and nested PCR reads, giving one row per CDR3 protein. The sample consists of tens of thousands of distinct CDR3 sequences, over 9% of them appearing once. A range of KT2-to-PBMC ratios was made using fixed PBMC numbers. This clonotype was obtained from a human donor. The chain is built from TRBV7-2 and TRBJ2-7, with TRBD2 matching 11 bases. The specimen was PBMCs spiked with cells of the T cell clone KT2. CDR3 amino acids: CASSLAGLAGGNYEQYF. The CDR3 nucleotides read TGTGCCAGCAGCTTAGCGGGTCTAGCGGGAGGCAACTACGAGCAGTACTTC.